One T cell receptor (beta chain) is described in this entry. Relative to the germline gene, one junction end is altered; a read error may explain this. These data come from a study of regulatory T cells in long-lasting Graves disease. This sample's time point: newly diagnosed GD, antithyroid drugs for less than 3 months. The TCR library was prepared using RNA isolated from PBMCs. From germline, CDR1 is MDHEN and CDR2 SYDVKM. CDR3 length: 16 amino acids. The authors built TCR beta libraries using iRepertoire HTBI primers and Arm-PCR of CDR3 regions. TCRdb re-called the multiplex PCR reads with MiXCR, one entry per CDR3 protein. The sample includes approximately 350,000 distinct CDR3 sequences, 16% of them seen just once. The sample was also linked to a second study, of T cells in Graves' hyperthyroidism and ophthalmopathy. This second study notes: Among the patients, aged 18 to 65, hyperthyroidism was newly diagnosed and had lasted under 2 months.

This sequence originates from a man aged 40-55 years with Graves disease. Sample: peripheral blood mononuclear cells (PBMCs), taken at new diagnosis, from a patient treated with antithyroid drugs. This rearrangement joins TRBV28 to TRBJ2-3, with 9 nucleotides matching TRBD1. CDR3 amino acids: CASGFGPGQGGDTQYF. Here the CDR3 DNA reads TGTGCCAGCGGTTTTGGTCCGGGACAGGGTGGGGATACGCAGTATTTT. Using reference TRBV28 and TRBJ2-3 for the parts outside the CDR3, the full variable domain is DVKVTQSSRYLVKRTGEKVFLECVQDMDHENMFWYRQDPGLGLRLIYFSYDVKMKEKGDIPEGYSVSREKKERFSLILESASTNQTSMYLCASGFGPGQGGDTQYFGPGTRLTVL.